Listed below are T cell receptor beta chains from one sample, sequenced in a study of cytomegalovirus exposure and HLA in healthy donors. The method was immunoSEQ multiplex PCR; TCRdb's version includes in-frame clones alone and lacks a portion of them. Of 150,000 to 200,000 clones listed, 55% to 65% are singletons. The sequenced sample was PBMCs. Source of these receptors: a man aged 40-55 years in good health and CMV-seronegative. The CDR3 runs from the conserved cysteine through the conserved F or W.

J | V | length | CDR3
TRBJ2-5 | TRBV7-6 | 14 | CASRSMTGEETQYF
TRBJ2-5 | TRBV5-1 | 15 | CASSWGQGADETQYF
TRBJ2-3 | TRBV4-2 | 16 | CASSQVVAGGSDTQYF
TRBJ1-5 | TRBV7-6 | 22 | CASSLNIHAATWVSLAVQPQHF
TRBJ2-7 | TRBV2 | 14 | CASVGLAASYEQYF
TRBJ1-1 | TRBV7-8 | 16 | CASSAHQGILYTEAFF
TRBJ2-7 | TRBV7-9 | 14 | CASSSQGLSYEQYF
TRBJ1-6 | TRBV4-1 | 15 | CASSLEENLISPLHF
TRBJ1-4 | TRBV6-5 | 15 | CASSYHAATNEKLFF
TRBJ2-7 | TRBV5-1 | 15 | CASSHSGSISYEQYF
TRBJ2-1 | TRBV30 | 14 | CAWVRLLSYNEQFF
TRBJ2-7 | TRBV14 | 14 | CASSPDSTSYEQYF
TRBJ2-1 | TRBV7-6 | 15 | CASSGGTSGHNEQFF
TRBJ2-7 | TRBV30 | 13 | CAWSNRADYEQYF
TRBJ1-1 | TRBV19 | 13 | CASSRRGLTEAFF
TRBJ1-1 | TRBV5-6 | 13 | CASSLRQGSEAFF
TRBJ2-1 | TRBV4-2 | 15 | CASSQESGRDNEQFF
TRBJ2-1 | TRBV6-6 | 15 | CASSPGTGADNEQFF
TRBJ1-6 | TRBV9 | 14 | CASSVGRENSPLHF
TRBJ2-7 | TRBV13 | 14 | CASSLQGVPYEQYF
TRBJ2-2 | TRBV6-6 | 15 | CASMGSGTGLGELFF
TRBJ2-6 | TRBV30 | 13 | CAWRSSGANVLTF
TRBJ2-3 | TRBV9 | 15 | CASSAEGGRADTQYF
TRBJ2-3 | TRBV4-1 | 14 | CASSQEERADTQYF
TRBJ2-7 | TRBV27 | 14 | CASSSRDRAYEQYF
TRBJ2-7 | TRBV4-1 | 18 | CASSQDGGLAGVPYEQYF
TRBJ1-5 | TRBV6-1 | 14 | CASNYGTANQPQHF
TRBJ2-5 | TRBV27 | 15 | CASSFVTGVQETQYF
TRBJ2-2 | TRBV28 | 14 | CASSLSGITGELFF
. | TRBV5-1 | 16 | CASSLASGTGGYEQYF
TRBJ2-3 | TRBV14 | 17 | CASSQDTGPGITDTQYF
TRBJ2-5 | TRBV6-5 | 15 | CASRHRLAGQETQYF
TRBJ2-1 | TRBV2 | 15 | CASSISGLSVGEQFF